The T cell receptor beta chain under discussion was sequenced for a study of cytomegalovirus exposure and HLA in healthy donors (dated by TCRdb to 2016 to 2017). Background for the entire study: In an earlier analysis of approximately 500 of the donors, 250 to 350 Gb of sequence data and 95 million to 130 million unique TCR beta sequences from some 170 million T cells were reported. About 310 gigabases of sequencing data and approximately 85 million unique TCR sequences were included in an early release covering 550 to 650 HLA-typed donors. Of the roughly 430 genotyped donors, around 81% fell in the genetic ancestry cluster associated with self-reported Caucasian donors. The aim of the study was to test whether cataloging public T cell receptors could identify signatures of past pathogen exposure. The T cell repertoires of 700 or so subjects were profiled by immunosequencing and related to cytomegalovirus serostatus. In addition to the first cohort of hundreds of subjects, a separate validation cohort of 130 or so different subjects was used. To predict cytomegalovirus infection status, the study brought together high-throughput TCR immunosequencing, statistical association of individual TCRs with disease status, and machine learning. A later analysis re-examined previously published TCR beta repertoires from around 670 donors and added high-resolution HLA genotyping to investigate patterns of TCR occurrence. The later analysis used no new phenotypic data to find candidate immune exposures, relying instead on TCR beta sequences and their occurrence across donors. An earlier analysis of some 500 of the donors used high-throughput TCR beta sequencing to judge whether each TCR beta V gene segment behaved as functional or pseudogenic. Donor age, sex, ethnicity and CMV serostatus were compiled together with the repertoire data. A later genetic analysis took genome-wide SNP genotypes for about three fifths of the 666 donors and used that subset as a discovery cohort. All discovery cohort repertoires had been generated on a single sequencing platform. Class I and class II HLA loci were covered by the typing at four-digit resolution. Typing coverage varied by locus: roughly 620-640 donors for A, B, C, DRB1 and DQB1; some 520 for DQA1; more than 600 for DPA1; 450 to 480 for DPB1. Four or five DR-DQ haplotypes were handled as single units for association and clustering, since linkage in the cohort was strong. Across some 400 genotyped donors of the cohort, an average of approximately 240,000 unique TCR beta nucleotide sequences per donor were sequenced, and roughly 17% of those sequences were non-productive. General study outcomes and caveats: For the cohort, immune exposure information was limited to CMV serostatus. A further reported finding was that TCR beta sequences accurately predicted the HLA-A and HLA-B alleles for most subjects in the first cohort. Several of the top co-occurrence clusters appeared to be linked to parvovirus B19, influenza, CMV and Epstein-Barr virus, according to a later analysis. A group of highly shared sequence variants was considered likely to be a technical artifact of the sequencing pipeline. In a later analysis, TCR association rates were found to vary across HLA loci, with the most associated TCRs seen for DRB1 alleles and the fewest for HLA-C alleles. When HLA alleles, especially DR and DQ, strongly co-occurred, TCR associations were difficult to assign to individual alleles. V-gene and J-gene trimming of TCR beta chains was associated with a missense DCLRE1C variant in a later genetic analysis, and the association was replicated in an independent cohort. A later genetic analysis reported fewer N-insertions in productive TCRs among donors in an Asian-associated ancestry cluster than the approximately 670-donor mean. The classifier was reported to diagnose cytomegalovirus status with high specificity and sensitivity in both the original cohort and the validation cohort. The 87-base-pair reads could not distinguish some IMGT-functional V segments, including TRBV6-2 and TRBV6-3, so those segments were excluded. Three of the identified cytomegalovirus-associated TCR beta chains were confirmed in vitro to be specific for cytomegalovirus antigens. According to a later analysis, most CMV-associated TCR beta chains appeared to be HLA-restricted, and the HLA associations seemed to be driven largely by CMV exposure. It was suggested by the authors that the approach could potentially be generalized to other disease states and immunological phenotypes. At a false discovery rate of 0.05, a later analysis linked some 17,000 TCR beta sequences to specific HLA alleles. Presence/absence analyses assumed roughly uniform sequencing depth across donors, an assumption that may not hold. Across donors, most TCR sequences were observed very rarely, whereas some public TCRs were present in many individuals. This cohort had only TCR beta chains sequenced, and the lack of alpha or paired-chain data limited which features could be detected. Because HLA typing was missing for some donors at each locus, association tests included only the typed subset. The earlier analysis of some 560 of the donors excluded 15 to 20 rarely observed V segments, including chromosome 9 orphons, because counts were too low. A total of fewer than 200 TCR beta chains were listed by the study as associated with cytomegalovirus. An earlier analysis of approximately 530 of the donors showed that most TCR beta V segments appeared in productive rearrangements either about 87% or about 30% of the time, which broadly matched IMGT annotations. Correlated functional status among segregating V segments might reflect linkage disequilibrium, but an unknown experimental factor could not be ruled out. In a later analysis, HLA-associated TCR beta chains were found to be more clonally expanded and to have lower generation probabilities than equally common non-associated chains.

Taken from the germline V gene, the CDR1 and CDR2 loops are SNHLY and FYNNEI. The CDR3, cysteine through valine, is 13 amino acids long. CDR3 DNA is the only sequence kept; it has 39 bases, read in frame from the first base. V has 8 bases trimmed and J has 5 bases trimmed; junction bases matching no gene number 5. This clone was seen only a few times. The antigen it recognizes is unknown. Base qualities are not at hand, and no much larger clone is one base apart. The cohort consisted of 650 to 850 healthy bone marrow donors. At the time of sampling, every cohort member was nominally healthy, though immune exposures that went unrecorded were likely present. The donor tested CMV seropositive, placing the donor among the 290 or so seropositive members of the cohort. A peripheral blood sample was collected from each donor, and TCR beta sequencing was performed on peripheral blood mononuclear cells. The Qiagen DNeasy Blood Extraction Kit was used to extract genomic DNA from the blood cell samples.

The method was the immunoSEQ multiplex PCR assay. For the multiplex PCR, a mixture combining 60 forward primers for TCR Vbeta segments and 13 reverse primers for TCR Jbeta segments was used. The CDR3 region of rearranged TCR beta genes was amplified from genomic DNA by a multiplex PCR assay. The amplified TCR beta libraries were sequenced on the Illumina HiSeq System as 87-base-pair reads. In the original analysis: In a later analysis, some 80 million unique TCR beta chains were counted across the roughly 610 repertoires, and around 10 million of these chains were shared by at least two donors. Raw reads were error-corrected and collapsed into unique sequences by a nearest-neighbor algorithm in which closely related sequences were merged to remove PCR and sequencing errors. V, D and J gene segments were assigned by aligning CDR3 sequences to IMGT reference sequences. Each retained sequence needed at least a six-nucleotide match to both a V gene segment and a J gene segment. A rearrangement was called productive if the CDR3 had no stop codons and remained in frame with V and J, and every other rearrangement was called non-productive. Following IMGT convention, CDR3 was defined as the stretch from the second conserved V-encoded cysteine to the conserved J-encoded phenylalanine. Sequences without an unambiguous match to a single V gene segment were excluded from the earlier analysis of several hundred of the donors. An earlier analysis of almost 600 of the donors classified V segments as functional when productive rearrangements were above 56.7% and as segregating when the standard deviation between donors was above 5%. A statistical classification framework was built to diagnose cytomegalovirus status from the catalog of TCR beta chain sequences. A later analysis assigned V and J genes by comparing TCR nucleotide sequences with IMGT/GENE-DB human TR gene sequences. In a later analysis, CDR3 sequences and most-parsimonious VDJ recombination scenarios were assigned using the TCRdist pipeline. A later analysis defined each TCR beta chain by its CDR3 amino acid sequence plus V-gene family, and excluded reads lacking a unique V-gene family. To address suspected cross-contamination and a sequencing artifact, a later analysis removed 592 highly shared, low-generation-probability nucleotide sequences. In a later analysis, a clonal expansion index was calculated for each public chain from normalized within-repertoire ranks of inferred template counts. In a later analysis, generation probabilities were computed with a VDJ recombination model fitted to out-of-frame rearrangements, and the resulting probabilities were checked against IGoR. Hypergeometric tests were used in a later analysis to score TCR-TCR, TCR-HLA and TCR-CMV co-occurrence, with a repertoire-size bias correction applied to the TCR pairs. To estimate false discovery rates, a later analysis permuted the HLA or CMV assignments 20 times. In a later analysis, co-occurring TCRs were grouped with DBSCAN, and TCRdist sequence similarity was added when clustering was performed within HLA-allele-positive subsets. Repertoires with fewer than 30,000 or more than 120,000 public chains were left out of co-occurrence clustering, as were five repertoires with anomalous nucleotide sharing. TCRdb re-hosts the immuneACCESS table, in-frame sequences only. Its copies lack some clones; in the studies checked, an unresolved V gene accounts for under half of them, and the cause for the rest is not known. That table gives V, J and clone size, and the DNA gave D and trimming. The sample table holds roughly 100,000 clones, of which less than 85% were seen once. The ten largest clones take up 5.3% of the sample.

Sequenced sample: PBMCs. The source is a man aged 25 to 40 in good health and CMV-seropositive. The sequence joins TRBV2 to TRBJ2-7, with 11 central nucleotides matching TRBD2. The nucleotide sequence is TGTGCCAGCTTAGCGGGGGGGCCAGACGAGCAGTACGTC. Its translation reads: CASLAGGPDEQYV.